This T cell receptor beta chain is from a study of blood T cell repertoires in COVID-19. Measured with immunoSEQ multiplex PCR; TCRdb has only the in-frame clones, and not every one. The sample consists of a few hundred thousand clones, around 83% of them appearing once. Self-reported history from a screening survey and questionnaire set each donor's cohort. Losses at the gene ends were 6 bases for V and 0 bases for J; bases not matched to a gene: 11. The CDR3 has 16 residues. Per germline, CDR1 SGHRS and CDR2 YFSETQ. Sequencing input: PBMCs or T cells enriched from blood (not recorded which). The rearrangement uses TRBV5-1 and TRBJ1-2, with 7 bases identical to TRBD1. The sequence came from a man aged 40-49 years who had been exposed to COVID-19. In DNA form, the CDR3 reads TGCGCCAGCATACCAGGTTGGGGGACAGCTAACTATGGCTACACCTTC. This encodes CASIPGWGTANYGYTF.